A selection of T cell receptor beta chains follows, all from one sample in a study of blood T cell repertoires in COVID-19. Produced via immunoSEQ multiplex PCR; TCRdb's table is partial and in-frame only. The table records 60,000 to 65,000 clones, more than 80% of them present only once. Sequenced input: peripheral blood. The receptors come from a human donor with active COVID-19. The donor label of this sample is uncertain. The CDR3 runs from the conserved cysteine through the conserved F or W. D genes are given only for firm matches. Part of the rows lack a size; the others show once, few, many or a class for expanded clones.

abundance	v_gene	d_gene	j_gene	CDR3aa	CDR3nt
NA	TRBV6-1	TRBD2	TRBJ2-7	CASSEVPGGPPYEQYF	TGTGCCAGCAGTGAGGTACCGGGGGGGCCCCCCTACGAGCAGTACTTC
NA	TRBV6-6	TRBD1	TRBJ2-3	CASRSDRGTDTQYF	TGTGCCAGCAGGTCCGACAGGGGAACAGATACGCAGTATTTT
NA	TRBV11-2	TRBD2	TRBJ2-1	CASSWDSGSPYNEQFF	TGTGCCAGCAGCTGGGATAGCGGGAGTCCCTACAATGAGCAGTTCTTC
NA	TRBV2	NA	TRBJ2-5	CASDNEETQYF	TGTGCCAGCGACAACGAGGAGACCCAGTACTTC
NA	TRBV19	TRBD1	TRBJ1-2	CASSTWDRAYGYTF	TGTGCCAGTAGTACCTGGGACAGGGCGTATGGCTACACCTTC
NA	TRBV18	TRBD1	TRBJ2-1	CASSPLTGANEQFF	TGTGCCAGCTCACCGCTTACAGGGGCCAATGAGCAGTTCTTC
NA	TRBV5-4	NA	TRBJ1-2	CASSPMTANYGYTF	TGTGCCAGCAGCCCGATGACAGCCAACTATGGCTACACCTTC
NA	TRBV9	NA	TRBJ2-1	CASSPSGFNEQFF	TGTGCCAGCTCTCCGTCGGGATTCAATGAGCAGTTCTTC
NA	TRBV9	TRBD1	TRBJ2-2	CASSVEQGGTGELFF	TGTGCCAGCAGCGTAGAACAGGGGGGTACCGGGGAGCTGTTTTTT
once	TRBV30	TRBD1	TRBJ2-7	CAWRQGHSYEQYF	TGTGCCTGGAGACAGGGGCACTCCTACGAGCAGTACTTC
NA	TRBV9	TRBD1	TRBJ1-5	CASSVGGQFNQPQHF	TGTGCCAGCAGCGTAGGGGGACAGTTCAATCAGCCCCAGCATTTT
once	TRBV28	NA	TRBJ2-5	CASSLVSVQETQYF	TGTGCCAGCAGTTTGGTCAGCGTCCAAGAGACCCAGTACTTC
NA	TRBV4-3	TRBD2	TRBJ2-1	CASSQSSGGHNEQFF	TGCGCCAGCAGCCAGAGCTCGGGGGGGCACAATGAGCAGTTCTTC
NA	TRBV7-8	NA	TRBJ1-5	CASSLQGMGNQPQHF	TGTGCCAGCAGCTTACAGGGGATGGGCAATCAGCCCCAGCATTTT
few	TRBV7-8	TRBD1	TRBJ2-7	CASSLDRRTGASYEQYF	TGTGCCAGCAGCTTAGACAGGCGGACAGGGGCTTCCTACGAGCAGTACTTC
NA	TRBV30	NA	TRBJ2-4	CACQRYLAKNIQYF	TGTGCCTGTCAGCGATATTTAGCCAAAAACATTCAGTACTTC
NA	TRBV30	TRBD2	TRBJ2-1	CAWVQGGRGGLNEQFF	TGTGCCTGGGTCCAGGGAGGCCGGGGGGGCCTTAATGAGCAGTTCTTC
NA	TRBV28	NA	TRBJ1-2	CASSLGSNYGYTF	TGTGCCAGCAGCCTAGGGAGCAACTATGGCTACACCTTC
NA	TRBV5-6	NA	TRBJ1-2	CASSLQRLANYGYTF	TGTGCCAGCAGCTTGCAACGACTAGCTAACTATGGCTACACCTTC
NA	TRBV4-1	NA	TRBJ1-3	CASSHDFSGNTIYF	TGCGCCAGCAGCCACGACTTCTCTGGAAACACCATATATTTT
NA	TRBV18	TRBD1	TRBJ1-5	CASSPPRTGGAKNQPQHF	TGTGCCAGCTCACCACCGAGGACAGGGGGCGCAAAAAATCAGCCCCAGCATTTT
NA	TRBV28	NA	TRBJ2-7	CASSLLRAPYEQYF	TGTGCCAGCAGTCTCCTTCGCGCACCCTACGAGCAGTACTTC
NA	TRBV30	NA	TRBJ1-3	CAWSGTAGNTIYF	TGTGCCTGGAGTGGGACAGCGGGAAACACCATATATTTT
NA	TRBV18	NA	TRBJ2-5	CASSTDSFRETQYF	TGTGCCAGCTCAACGGACAGTTTTAGAGAGACCCAGTACTTC
NA	TRBV4-3	NA	TRBJ2-5	CASSQDGLSHETQYF	TGCGCCAGCAGCCAAGATGGGCTTTCCCATGAGACCCAGTACTTC
NA	TRBV29-1	NA	TRBJ1-2	CSTSGANYGYTF	TGCAGCACTTCGGGGGCTAACTATGGCTACACCTTC
NA	TRBV19	TRBD1	TRBJ1-1	CAIRATGGNTEAFF	TGTGCCATACGAGCGACAGGGGGTAACACTGAAGCTTTCTTT
NA	TRBV9	TRBD2	TRBJ2-2	CASSVAISGGAGTGELFF	TGTGCCAGCAGCGTAGCAATTAGCGGGGGGGCAGGCACCGGGGAGCTGTTTTTT
NA	TRBV21-1	NA	TRBJ1-5	CASQGGQLQPQHF	TGTGCCAGCCAGGGGGGACAGCTTCAGCCCCAGCATTTT
few	TRBV18	TRBD2	TRBJ2-7	CASSSTSGQYEQYF	TGTGCCAGCTCTTCGACTAGCGGGCAGTACGAGCAGTACTTC
NA	TRBV5-1	TRBD1	TRBJ1-3	CASHTGTGVGNTIYF	TGCGCCAGCCATACCGGGACAGGGGTCGGAAACACCATATATTTT
NA	TRBV24-1	NA	TRBJ2-1	CATSSGGGWNEQFF	TGTGCCACCAGTTCTGGCGGAGGGTGGAATGAGCAGTTCTTC
NA	TRBV5-1	NA	TRBJ2-2	CASSLGANTGELFF	TGCGCCAGCAGCTTGGGGGCTAACACCGGGGAGCTGTTTTTT
NA	TRBV19	TRBD2	TRBJ2-7	CASSSSGGAYEQYF	TGTGCCAGTAGTTCTAGCGGGGGGGCCTACGAGCAGTACTTC
NA	TRBV3-1/TRBV3-2	NA	TRBJ2-5	CASTRQPSETQYF	TGTGCCAGCACCCGACAACCTTCGGAGACCCAGTACTTC
NA	TRBV6-6	NA	TRBJ2-2	CASSYLPEGWLFF	TGTGCCAGCAGTTACCTACCTGAGGGTTGGCTGTTTTTT
NA	TRBV7-9	TRBD2	TRBJ2-3	CASSSPGLAGTDTQYF	TGTGCCAGCAGCTCTCCGGGACTAGCAGGGACAGATACGCAGTATTTT